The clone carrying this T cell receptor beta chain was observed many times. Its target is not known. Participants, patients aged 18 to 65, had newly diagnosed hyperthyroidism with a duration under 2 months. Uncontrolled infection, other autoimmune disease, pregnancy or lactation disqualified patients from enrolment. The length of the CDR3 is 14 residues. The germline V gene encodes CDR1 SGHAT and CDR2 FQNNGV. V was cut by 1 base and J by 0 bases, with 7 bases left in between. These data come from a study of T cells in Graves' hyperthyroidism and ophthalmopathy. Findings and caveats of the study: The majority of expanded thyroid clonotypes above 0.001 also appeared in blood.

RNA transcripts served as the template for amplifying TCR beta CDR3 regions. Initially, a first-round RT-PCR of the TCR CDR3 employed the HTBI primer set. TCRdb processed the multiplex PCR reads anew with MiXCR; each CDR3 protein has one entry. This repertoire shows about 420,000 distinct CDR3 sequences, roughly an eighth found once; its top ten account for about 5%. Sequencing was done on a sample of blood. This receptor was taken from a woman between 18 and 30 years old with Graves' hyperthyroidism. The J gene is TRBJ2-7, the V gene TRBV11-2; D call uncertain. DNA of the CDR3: TGTGCCAGCAGCTTAGGCAGTAACTCCTACGAGCAGTACTTC. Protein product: CASSLGSNSYEQYF.